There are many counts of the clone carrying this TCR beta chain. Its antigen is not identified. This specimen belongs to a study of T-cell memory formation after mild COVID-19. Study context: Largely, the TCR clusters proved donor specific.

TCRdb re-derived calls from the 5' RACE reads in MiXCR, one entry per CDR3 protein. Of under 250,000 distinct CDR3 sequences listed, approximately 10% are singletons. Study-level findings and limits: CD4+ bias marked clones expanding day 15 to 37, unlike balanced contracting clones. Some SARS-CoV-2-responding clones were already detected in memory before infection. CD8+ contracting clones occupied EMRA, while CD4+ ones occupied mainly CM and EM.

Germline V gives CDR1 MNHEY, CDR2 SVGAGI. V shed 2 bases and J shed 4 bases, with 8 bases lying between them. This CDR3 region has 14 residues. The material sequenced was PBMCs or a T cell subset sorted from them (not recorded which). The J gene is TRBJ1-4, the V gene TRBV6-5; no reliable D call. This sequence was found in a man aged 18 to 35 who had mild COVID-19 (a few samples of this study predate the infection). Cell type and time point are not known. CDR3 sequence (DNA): TGTGCCAGCAGTTACGGACGGGTTAATGAAAAACTGTTTTTT. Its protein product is CASSYGRVNEKLFF.